The clone carrying this T cell receptor (beta chain) has a handful of counts. Time point given: patch test 1, 2 weeks after DPC sensitization. Treatment indicated: therapeutic diphenylcyclopropenone sensitization with weekly scalp DPC. This sample is part of a study of human T cells and chemical hapten exposure. Whole-study context: In the sensitization step, 2% DPC was placed on roughly 2 cm by roughly 2 cm of upper inner arm skin. TCR yields differed between samples (mainly from small differences in pooled library volume).

Using its own MiXCR run on the RACE reads, TCRdb lists one record per CDR3 protein. The profile shows around 120,000 distinct CDR3 sequences, approximately 15% of them singletons. The CDR3 is made up of 12 amino acids. V shed 6 bases and J shed 6 bases, with 13 bases lying between them. Germline V gives CDR1 DFQATT, CDR2 SNEGSKA (reference sequence). V is TRBV20-1 and J is TRBJ2-3; the D gene is possibly TRBD2 (6 bases). The starting material was whole blood, obtained in connection with sensitization to the hapten diphenylcyclopropenone (DPC). The TCR sequence derives from a man younger than 35 with alopecia areata. Some clones in this sample may be carry-over from other donors' samples. The CDR3 is CSAPIRGDTQYF. In nucleotides, the CDR3 is TGCAGTGCCCCGATCCGGGGGGATACGCAGTATTTT.